Here is one T cell receptor (beta chain) with its context. This clone appeared a single time. Its antigen is currently not known. No quality values exist for individual bases; no much larger clone is one base distant. The sample belongs to a study of cytomegalovirus exposure and HLA in healthy donors listed by TCRdb under 2017. Broadly, across the study: According to a later analysis, the 120 or so validation repertoires were produced on the same platform as the 600 to 850 repertoires of the first cohort. High-throughput TCR immunosequencing, statistical association of individual TCRs with disease status, and machine learning were combined to predict cytomegalovirus infection status. A separate validation cohort of 100 to 150 different subjects was used in addition to the roughly 700-subject first cohort. The aim of the study was to test whether cataloging public T cell receptors could identify signatures of past pathogen exposure. Results and caveats for the whole study, not just this receptor: Cytomegalovirus status was reported to be diagnosed by the classifier with high specificity and sensitivity in both the original and validation cohorts. A few of the identified cytomegalovirus-associated TCR beta chains were confirmed in vitro to be specific for cytomegalovirus antigens. Across donors, most TCR sequences were observed very rarely, whereas some public TCRs were present in many individuals. A later analysis lacked HLA typing for the validation cohort, so it scored co-occurrence in that cohort across all 110 or so repertoires. A later analysis found that TCRs clustered in the first cohort also tended to co-occur in the 100 to 150 validation repertoires, with 94% of cluster scores above 0. The authors suggested that the approach could potentially be generalized to other disease states and immunological phenotypes. In the study, around 150 TCR beta chains were listed as associated with cytomegalovirus.

Library construction relied on the immunoSEQ multiplex PCR assay. In the original analysis: A statistical classification framework was developed to diagnose cytomegalovirus status using the catalog of TCR beta chain sequences. Sourced from immuneACCESS, this table was stored by TCRdb with only in-frame sequences that have V and J called. A share of the clones is absent; for the studies checked, an unresolved V gene accounts for under half, and the remainder has no known explanation. The DNA gave D and trimming, while V, J and clone size come from that table. The sample has 90,000 or so clones on record, roughly 85% of them singletons. The top ten clonotypes cover approximately 20% of the sample. Separate from the approximately 690-subject first cohort, the validation cohort of roughly 110 subjects was the group to which the donors belonged. From V the trimming removes 0 bases and from J it removes 5 bases, while the gene matches leave 12 bases of the junction unaccounted for. CDR1 and CDR2, per the germline V gene, are LGHNT and FRNRAP. There are 19 amino acids in the CDR3, from cysteine to phenylalanine inclusive. Here the CDR3 DNA is all that survives: 57 bases in frame from base 1.

The sequenced sample consisted of PBMCs. This receptor was identified in a man between 18 and 29 years old in good health and CMV-seropositive. This chain is built from TRBV12-5 and TRBJ2-2; TRBD1 aligns with 10 central bases. The CDR3 region has the sequence CASGLVSGTGESWTGELFF. In nucleotide form, the sequence is TGTGCTAGTGGTTTGGTATCCGGGACAGGGGAATCATGGACCGGGGAGCTGTTTTTT.